This TCR beta chain originates from a study of Ad26.COV2.S vaccination and SARS-CoV-2 variants. Study as a whole: Each vaccinee took Ad26.COV2.S intramuscularly, once or twice 56 days apart.

Regarding this clone: What it binds is not known. Other nucleotide sequences in the sample specify the same CDR3.

Study-wide findings and caveats: The analyses of TCR breadth and depth may have understated the size of total T cell responses.

As to treatment: roughly 19 received Ad26.COV2.S at low or high dose, single or two shots; 5 received placebo; per-sample allocation not given. Day 63 following the first vaccine or placebo injection was when the samples were taken. Per germline, CDR1 KGHSH and CDR2 LQKENI. Trimming cost V 4 bases and J 7 bases; bases outside gene matches: 5. The CDR3 has 14 residues. Libraries were prepared by immunoSEQ multiplex PCR; TCRdb keeps only in-frame clonotypes and omits some of them. The profile shows about 350,000 clones, 70% to 90% of them singletons. The sample consisted of peripheral blood, taken in a trial of Ad26.COV2.S vaccine versus placebo. This sequence was found in a person between 18 and 65 years old who received the Ad26.COV2.S COVID-19 vaccine or a placebo. V gene TRBV18 combines with J gene TRBJ1-4; 8 bases are a match to TRBD1. The CDR3 bases are TGTGCCAGCTCACAGCAGGGGGCCGGTGAAAAACTGTTTTTT. Translation gives CASSQQGAGEKLFF.